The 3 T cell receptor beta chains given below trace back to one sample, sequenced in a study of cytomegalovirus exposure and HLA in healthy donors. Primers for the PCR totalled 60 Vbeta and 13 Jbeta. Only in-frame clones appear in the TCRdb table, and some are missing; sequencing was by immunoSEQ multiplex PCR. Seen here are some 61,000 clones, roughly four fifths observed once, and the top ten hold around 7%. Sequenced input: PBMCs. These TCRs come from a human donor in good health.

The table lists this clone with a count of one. The CDR3 region has the DNA TGTGCCAGCAGTTACGCGGGGGCAGGGATAGATACGCAGTATTTT. Translating it yields CASSYAGAGIDTQYF. V and J are TRBV6-5 and TRBJ2-3; D is possibly TRBD2 (7 bases). V lost 2 bases, J lost 5 bases, and 14 bases lay in between. The CDR3 loop spans 15 amino acids. CDR1 and CDR2 (germline): MNHEY, SVGAGI.

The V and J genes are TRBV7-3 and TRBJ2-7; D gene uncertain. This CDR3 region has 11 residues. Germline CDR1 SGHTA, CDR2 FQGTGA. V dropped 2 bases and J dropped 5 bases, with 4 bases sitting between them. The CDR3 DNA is TGTGCCAGCAGCTTAGCGAACGAGCAGTACTTC. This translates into CASSLANEQYF.

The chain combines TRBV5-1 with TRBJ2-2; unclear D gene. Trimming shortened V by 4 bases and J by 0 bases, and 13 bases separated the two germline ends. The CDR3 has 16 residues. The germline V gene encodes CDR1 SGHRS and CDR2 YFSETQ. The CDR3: CASSKKTPANTGELFF. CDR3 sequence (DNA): TGCGCCAGCAGCAAAAAGACACCCGCGAACACCGGGGAGCTGTTTTTT. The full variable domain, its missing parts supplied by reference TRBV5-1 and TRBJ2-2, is KAGVTQTPRYLIKTRGQQVTLSCSPISGHRSVSWYQQTPGQGLQFLFEYFSETQRNKGNFPGRFSGRQFSNSRSEMNVSTLELGDSALYLCASSKKTPANTGELFFGEGSRLTVL.